This TCR beta chain came from a study of cytomegalovirus exposure and HLA in healthy donors. Study details: The 130 or so validation repertoires, a later analysis reported, used the same platform as the approximately 670 repertoires from the first cohort.

This clone was recorded once. Its target is not known. Study-wide findings and caveats: The classifier reportedly diagnosed cytomegalovirus status with high sensitivity and specificity. Confirmation in vitro established that three CMV-associated chains were specific for CMV antigens.

Data came from immunoSEQ multiplex PCR; TCRdb stores just in-frame clones and leaves some out. The table shows approximately 220,000 clones, with 85% to 95% occurring only once. It was the approximately 120-subject validation cohort, separate from the approximately 700-subject first cohort, to which the donors belonged. Sample: PBMCs. The receptor was derived from a woman younger than 30 in good health and CMV-seronegative.

For the CDR3, the DNA is TGTGCCAGCAGCTTAGGAGGACTAGCGGAAAATGAGCAGTTCTTC. Amino acid sequence: CASSLGGLAENEQFF. The rearrangement links TRBV11-3 to TRBJ2-1, with 10 bases aligning to TRBD2. The CDR3 runs 15 residues. Germline lookup yields CDR1 SGHNT and CDR2 YENEEA. After removal of 1 base from V and 7 bases from J, the junction contained 4 bases not matched to a gene.